The 5 T cell receptor beta chains below were found in one sample sequenced in a study of cytotoxic CD8 clonotypes in ibrutinib-treated CLL. TCRdb keeps only in-frame clones here, not all; method: immunoSEQ multiplex PCR. The top ten hold 15% to 20% of the sample, which has tens of thousands of clones, 49% seen once. This specimen was PBMCs, taken before ibrutinib treatment. The receptors were gathered from a human donor with chronic lymphocytic leukemia.

The chain couples TRBV13 to TRBJ1-3; D perhaps matches TRBD1 (5 bases). The CDR3 is made up of 16 amino acids. Trimming stripped 5 bases from V and 1 base from J, with 15 bases between. CDR1 PRHDT and CDR2 FYEKMQ come from the germline V gene (reference sequence). CDR3 residues: CASSPTGRESGNTIYF. DNA for the CDR3: TGTGCCAGCAGCCCGACCGGCAGGGAGTCTGGAAACACCATATATTTT.

The genes are TRBV11-2 and TRBJ2-7; D is uncertain. Germline V gene sequence: CDR1 SGHAT, CDR2 FQNNGV. This CDR3 is 14 amino acids long. V shed 3 bases and J shed 2 bases, with 11 bases lying between them. The DNA for the CDR3 is TGTGCCAGCAGCTTCCAAGACGGTCCCTACGAGCAGTACTTC. It is translated as CASSFQDGPYEQYF.

The V and J genes are TRBV9 and TRBJ2-1, with D possibly being TRBD2 (6 bases). This CDR3 has 15 residues. Germline V gene sequence: CDR1 SGDLS, CDR2 YYNGEE. V lost 0 bases, J lost 8 bases, and 15 bases lay in between. The CDR3 nucleotides are TGTGCCAGCAGCGTAGGAGGACTACCATCCCATGAGCAGTTCTTC. Translation gives CASSVGGLPSHEQFF.

V gene TRBV5-1 combines with J gene TRBJ2-3; unclear D gene. The V and J ends lost 5 bases and 2 bases respectively, with 12 bases between them. This CDR3 contains 14 residues. CDR1 and CDR2 from the germline V gene are SGHRS and YFSETQ. The CDR3 is CASRVEPTTDTQYF. The DNA for the CDR3 is TGCGCCAGCAGGGTCGAGCCTACCACAGATACGCAGTATTTT.

This sequence joins TRBV5-6 and TRBJ2-1; D is undetermined. Trimming shortened V by 3 bases and J by 3 bases, and 13 bases separated the two germline ends. The length of the CDR3 is 15 residues. Germline CDR1 is SGHDT and CDR2 is YYEEEE. The CDR3 coding sequence is TGTGCCAGCAGCTGGTACCTCAACGACTACAATGAGCAGTTCTTC. This codes for CASSWYLNDYNEQFF.